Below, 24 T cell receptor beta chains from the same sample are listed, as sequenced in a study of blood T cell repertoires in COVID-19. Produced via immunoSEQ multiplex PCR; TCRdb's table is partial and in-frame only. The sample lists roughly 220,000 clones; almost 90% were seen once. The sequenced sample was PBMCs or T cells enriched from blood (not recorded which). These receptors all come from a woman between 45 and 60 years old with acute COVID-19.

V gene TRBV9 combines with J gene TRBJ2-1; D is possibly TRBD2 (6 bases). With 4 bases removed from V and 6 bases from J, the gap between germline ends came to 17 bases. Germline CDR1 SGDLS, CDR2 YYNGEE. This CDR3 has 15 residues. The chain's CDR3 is CASSTAPGAFNEQFF. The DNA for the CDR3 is TGTGCCAGCAGCACAGCCCCGGGAGCCTTCAATGAGCAGTTCTTC.

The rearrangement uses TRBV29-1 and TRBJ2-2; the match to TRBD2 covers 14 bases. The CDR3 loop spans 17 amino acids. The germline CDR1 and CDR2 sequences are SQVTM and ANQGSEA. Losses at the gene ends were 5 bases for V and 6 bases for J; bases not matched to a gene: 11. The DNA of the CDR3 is TGCAGCGTTCGATCGGGACTAGCGGGAGTTAAGGCCGGGGAGCTGTTTTTT. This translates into CSVRSGLAGVKAGELFF.

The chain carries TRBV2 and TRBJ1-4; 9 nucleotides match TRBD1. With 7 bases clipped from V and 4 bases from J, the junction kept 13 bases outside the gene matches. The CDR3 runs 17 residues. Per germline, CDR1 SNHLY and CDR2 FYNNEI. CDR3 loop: CASKEGPPGQGNEKLFF. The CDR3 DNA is TGTGCCAGCAAAGAAGGCCCCCCGGGACAGGGTAATGAAAAACTGTTTTTT.

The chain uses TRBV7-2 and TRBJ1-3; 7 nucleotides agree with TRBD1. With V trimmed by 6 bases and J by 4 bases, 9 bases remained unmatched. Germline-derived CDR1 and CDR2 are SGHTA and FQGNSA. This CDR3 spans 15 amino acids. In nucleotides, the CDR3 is TGTGCCAGCAGTTCGACAGGGTTTGCGGGAAACACCATATATTTT. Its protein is CASSSTGFAGNTIYF.

For the CDR3, the DNA is TGTGCCAGCAGCTTGCGGGACAGCTCCTACGAGCAGTACTTC. Its protein is CASSLRDSSYEQYF. The chain combines TRBV5-5 with TRBJ2-7, with TRBD1 matching over 7 bases. This CDR3 has 14 amino acids. With V trimmed by 1 base and J by 0 bases, 1 base remained unmatched. Germline V gene data show CDR1 as SGHKS and CDR2 as YYEKEE (reference sequence).

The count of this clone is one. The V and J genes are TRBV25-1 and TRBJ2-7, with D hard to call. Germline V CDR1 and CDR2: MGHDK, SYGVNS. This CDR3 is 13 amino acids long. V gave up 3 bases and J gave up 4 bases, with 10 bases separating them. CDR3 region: CASSDRSVYEQYF. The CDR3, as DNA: TGTGCCAGCAGTGACAGGTCGGTATACGAGCAGTACTTC.

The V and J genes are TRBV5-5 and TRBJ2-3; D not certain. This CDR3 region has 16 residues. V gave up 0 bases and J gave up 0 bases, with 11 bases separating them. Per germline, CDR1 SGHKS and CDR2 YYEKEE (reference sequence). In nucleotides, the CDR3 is TGTGCCAGCAGCTTGGGAGGAAGAACGAGCACAGATACGCAGTATTTT. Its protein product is CASSLGGRTSTDTQYF.

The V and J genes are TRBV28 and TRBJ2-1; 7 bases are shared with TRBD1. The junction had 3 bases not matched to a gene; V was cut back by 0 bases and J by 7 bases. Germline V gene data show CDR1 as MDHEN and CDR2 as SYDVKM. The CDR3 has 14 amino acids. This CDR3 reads CASSLWTGTNEQFF. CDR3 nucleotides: TGTGCCAGCAGTTTATGGACAGGGACAAATGAGCAGTTCTTC.

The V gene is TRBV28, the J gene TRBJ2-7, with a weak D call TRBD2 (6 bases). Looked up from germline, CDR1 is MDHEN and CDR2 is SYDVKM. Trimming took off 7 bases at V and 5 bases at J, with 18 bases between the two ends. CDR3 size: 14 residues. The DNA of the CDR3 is TGTGCCAGCACCGACCTCGGGGGAGGTAACGAGCAGTACTTC. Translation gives CASTDLGGGNEQYF.

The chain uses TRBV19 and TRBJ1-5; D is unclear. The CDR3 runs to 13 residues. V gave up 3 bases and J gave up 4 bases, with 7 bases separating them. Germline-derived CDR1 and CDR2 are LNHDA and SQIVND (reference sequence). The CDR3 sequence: CASSISGNQPQHF. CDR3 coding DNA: TGTGCCAGTAGTATCTCGGGGAATCAGCCCCAGCATTTT. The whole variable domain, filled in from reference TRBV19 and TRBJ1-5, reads DGGITQSPKYLFRKEGQNVTLSCEQNLNHDAMYWYRQDPGQGLRLIYYSQIVNDFQKGDIAEGYSVSREKKESFPLTVTSAQKNPTAFYLCASSISGNQPQHFGDGTRLSIL.

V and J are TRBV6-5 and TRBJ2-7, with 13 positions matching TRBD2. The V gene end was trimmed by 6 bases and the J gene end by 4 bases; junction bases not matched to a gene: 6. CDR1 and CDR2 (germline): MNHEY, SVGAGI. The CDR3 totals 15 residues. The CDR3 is CASSRTSGSGYEQYF. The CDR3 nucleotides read TGTGCCAGCAGCCGGACTAGCGGGAGTGGGTACGAGCAGTACTTC.

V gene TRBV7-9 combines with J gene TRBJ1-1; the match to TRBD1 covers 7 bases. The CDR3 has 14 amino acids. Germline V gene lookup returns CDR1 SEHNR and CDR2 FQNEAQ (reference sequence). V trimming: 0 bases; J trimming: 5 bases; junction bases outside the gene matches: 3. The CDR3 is CASSLAGTVTEAFF. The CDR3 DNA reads TGTGCCAGCAGCTTAGCCGGGACAGTAACTGAAGCTTTCTTT.

Written as DNA, the CDR3 is TGTGCCAGCAGTGAATGGGCAGGGTCGGATGAAAAACTGTTTTTT. Translating gives CASSEWAGSDEKLFF. The chain couples TRBV25-1 to TRBJ1-4, with TRBD1 as a possible D gene (5 bases). V gave up 1 base and J gave up 6 bases, with 12 bases separating them. Per germline, CDR1 MGHDK and CDR2 SYGVNS. The length of the CDR3 is 15 residues. Complete variable domain (other parts from reference TRBV25-1 and TRBJ1-4): EADIYQTPRYLVIGTGKKITLECSQTMGHDKMYWYQQDPGMELHLIHYSYGVNSTEKGDLSSESTVSRIRTEHFPLTLESARPSHTSQYLCASSEWAGSDEKLFFGSGTQLSVL.

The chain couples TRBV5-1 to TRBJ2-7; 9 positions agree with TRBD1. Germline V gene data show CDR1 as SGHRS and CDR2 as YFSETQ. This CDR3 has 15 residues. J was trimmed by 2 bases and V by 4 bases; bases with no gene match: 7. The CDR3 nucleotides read TGCGCCAGCAGCCATACCGGGACAGGGACCTACGAGCAGTACTTC. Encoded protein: CASSHTGTGTYEQYF.

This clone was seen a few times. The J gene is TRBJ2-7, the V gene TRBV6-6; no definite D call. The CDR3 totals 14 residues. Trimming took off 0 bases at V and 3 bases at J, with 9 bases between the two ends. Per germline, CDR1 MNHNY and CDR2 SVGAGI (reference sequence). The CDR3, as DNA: TGTGCCAGCAGTTACTCTACCCTAAGCTACGAGCAGTACTTC. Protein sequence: CASSYSTLSYEQYF.

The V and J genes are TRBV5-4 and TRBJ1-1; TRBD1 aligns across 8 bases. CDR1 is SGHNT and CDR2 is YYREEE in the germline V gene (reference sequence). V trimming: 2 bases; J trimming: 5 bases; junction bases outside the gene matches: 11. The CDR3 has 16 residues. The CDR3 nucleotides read TGTGCCAGCAGCTTCACGGGCAGGGGGCGTAGGACTGAAGCTTTCTTT. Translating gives CASSFTGRGRRTEAFF.

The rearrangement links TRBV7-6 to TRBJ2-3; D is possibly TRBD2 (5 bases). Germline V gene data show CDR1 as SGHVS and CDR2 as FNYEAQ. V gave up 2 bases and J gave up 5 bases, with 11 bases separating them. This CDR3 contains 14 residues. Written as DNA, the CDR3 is TGTGCCAGCAGCTTACAATCGGCGGGAGATACGCAGTATTTT. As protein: CASSLQSAGDTQYF.

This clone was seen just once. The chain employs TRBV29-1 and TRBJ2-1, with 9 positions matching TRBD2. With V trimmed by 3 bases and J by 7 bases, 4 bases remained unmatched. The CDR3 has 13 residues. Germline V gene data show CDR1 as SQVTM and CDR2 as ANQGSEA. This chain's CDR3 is CSVDGSGRNEQFF. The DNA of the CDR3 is TGCAGCGTTGATGGTAGCGGGAGAAATGAGCAGTTCTTC.

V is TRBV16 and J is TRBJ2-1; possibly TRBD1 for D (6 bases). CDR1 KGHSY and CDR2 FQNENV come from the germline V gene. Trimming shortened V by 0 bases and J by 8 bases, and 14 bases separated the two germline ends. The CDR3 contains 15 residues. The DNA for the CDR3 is TGTGCCAGCAGCCAATCTTCGGTCAGGGGCCATGAGCAGTTCTTC. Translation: CASSQSSVRGHEQFF.

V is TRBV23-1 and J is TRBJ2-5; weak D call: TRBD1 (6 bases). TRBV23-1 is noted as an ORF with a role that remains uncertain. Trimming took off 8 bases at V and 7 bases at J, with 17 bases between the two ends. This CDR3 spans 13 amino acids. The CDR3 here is CASGRTAGVTQYF. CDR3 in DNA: TGCGCCAGCGGCCGGACAGCTGGGGTGACCCAGTACTTC.

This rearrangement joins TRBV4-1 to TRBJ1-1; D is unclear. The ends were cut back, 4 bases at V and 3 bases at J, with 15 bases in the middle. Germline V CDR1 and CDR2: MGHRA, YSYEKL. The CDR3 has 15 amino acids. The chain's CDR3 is CASSLPGRADTEAFF. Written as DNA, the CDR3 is TGCGCCAGCAGCCTACCCGGGCGGGCGGACACTGAAGCTTTCTTT.

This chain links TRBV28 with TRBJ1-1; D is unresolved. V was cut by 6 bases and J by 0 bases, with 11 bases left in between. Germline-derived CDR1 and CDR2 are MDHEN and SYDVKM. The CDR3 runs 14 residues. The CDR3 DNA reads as TGTGCCAGCAGCTACAGCCCGATGAACACTGAAGCTTTCTTT. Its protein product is CASSYSPMNTEAFF.

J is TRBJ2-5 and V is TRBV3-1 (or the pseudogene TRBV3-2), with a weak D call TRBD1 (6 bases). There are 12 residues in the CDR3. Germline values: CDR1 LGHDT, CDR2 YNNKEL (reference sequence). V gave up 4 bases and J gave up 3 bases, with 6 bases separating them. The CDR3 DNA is TGTGCCAGCAGCCGACAGGAAGAGACCCAGTACTTC. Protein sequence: CASSRQEETQYF.

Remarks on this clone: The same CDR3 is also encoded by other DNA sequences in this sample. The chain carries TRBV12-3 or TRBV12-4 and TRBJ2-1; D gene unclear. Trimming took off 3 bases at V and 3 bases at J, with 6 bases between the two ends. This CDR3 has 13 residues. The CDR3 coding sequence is TGTGCCAGCAGTTTTTCAGGCTACAATGAGCAGTTCTTC. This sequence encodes CASSFSGYNEQFF.